This is a list of T cell receptor beta chains from one sample in a study of beta chain features in type 1 diabetes. The table came from immunoSEQ multiplex PCR; TCRdb's copy has only in-frame clones and leaves some out. The sample has about 280,000 clones, 14% to 15% seen once. The sample comprised naive CD4+ T cells from blood. The source of these receptors is a man aged 18 to 29 with type 1 diabetes. CDR3s include the opening cysteine and the closing phenylalanine or tryptophan.

j_gene	v_gene	CDR3aa
TRBJ2-5	TRBV4-2	CASSQVFEETQYF
TRBJ2-3	TRBV2	CASTLGSPQYF
TRBJ2-5	TRBV15	CATGQGINYKETQYF
TRBJ2-5	TRBV4-1	CASSQEGGTGGIRETQYF
TRBJ1-4	TRBV30	CAWGGRTGGKTNEKLFF
TRBJ1-2	TRBV4-3	CASSQSRTGTGYGYTF
TRBJ1-2	TRBV30	CAWSPIRDTRKYGYTF
TRBJ2-1	TRBV28	CAGSGRGTYNEQFF
TRBJ2-7	TRBV7-8	CASSPNLDRAYEQYF
TRBJ2-7	TRBV2	CASGKGEGYEQYF
TRBJ2-7	TRBV25-1	CASLGGREQYF
TRBJ2-7	TRBV1	CTSSQVSGSEQYF
TRBJ1-5	TRBV30	CAWSDRLNQPQHF
TRBJ2-7	TRBV30	CAWSSSPGLTYEQYF
TRBJ1-2	TRBV6-1	CASSEMWNSLNYGYTF
TRBJ2-7	TRBV27	CASSFSSSYEQYF
TRBJ1-6	TRBV7-9	CASSRQGISPLHF
TRBJ2-7	TRBV28	CASGFRTGGAKTGYF
TRBJ1-5	TRBV18	CASSPAVNQPQHF
TRBJ1-3	TRBV7-2	CASTLVGTGGSGNTIYF
TRBJ2-6	TRBV5-1	CASSSWMGNVSSGANVLTF
TRBJ2-1	TRBV30	CASTGDRSYNEQFF
TRBJ2-1	TRBV2	CASSESMWQFF
TRBJ2-7	TRBV9	CASSVDPGTYEQYF
TRBJ1-1	TRBV9	CASSVGTGRTEAFF
TRBJ2-2	TRBV6-5	CASSYSAGINTGELFF
TRBJ1-2	TRBV29-1	CASMGTGNGYTF
TRBJ2-5	TRBV5-1	CASSLEPGQGRETQYF
TRBJ2-7	TRBV5-4	CASSLGLAGGSYEQYF
TRBJ2-7	TRBV5-6	CASSRDRGNEQYF
TRBJ2-7	TRBV28	CASSLSGGPSYEQYF
TRBJ2-2	TRBV4-1	CASSHIGRVGELFF
TRBJ2-3	TRBV19	CASVRTGGEKQYF
TRBJ1-2	TRBV6-6	CASSYSGDYGYTF
TRBJ2-7	TRBV15	CATSRAFYEQYF
TRBJ1-5	TRBV21-1	CASSKGGTGNQPQHF
TRBJ1-2	TRBV7-2	CASSLGQASYGYTF
TRBJ2-7	TRBV30	CAWSPGVRSYF
TRBJ1-5	TRBV18	CASSRDGSNQPQHF
TRBJ1-1	TRBV27	CASSVGQGEPNTEAFF
TRBJ2-3	TRBV5-6	CASRPVPGQVRDTDTQYF
TRBJ2-1	TRBV28	CASSLFRTSGRDYNEQFF
TRBJ2-5	TRBV15	CATARGQETQYF
TRBJ2-5	TRBV2	CASRRDFQETQYF
TRBJ1-5	TRBV15	CATSSNRNQPQHF
TRBJ2-3	TRBV11-2	CASSVLAGGLSDTQYF
TRBJ1-1	TRBV6-5	CASSYSTGNTEAFF
TRBJ1-6	TRBV7-2	CASSITKSPLHF
TRBJ2-7	TRBV19	CASSTGGPPGAQYF
TRBJ2-7	TRBV30	CAWSVLGAGGEYEQYF
TRBJ2-1	TRBV29-1	CSVGTGLPYNEQFF
TRBJ1-5	TRBV2	CASNQGHSNQPQHF
TRBJ1-5	TRBV5-1	CASSLGDRDQPQHF
TRBJ2-1	TRBV18	CASSPKTGGYNEQFF
TRBJ2-1	TRBV5-1	CASFATGGDEQFF
TRBJ1-2	TRBV27	CASSFLTGNYGYTF
TRBJ2-1	TRBV28	CASSYAGLAGGGNEQFF
TRBJ2-3	TRBV5-5	CASSLSVAGGLDTQYF